This is a list of T cell receptor beta chains from one sample in a study of blood T cell repertoires in COVID-19. The repertoire was sequenced with immunoSEQ multiplex PCR; TCRdb's copy has only in-frame clones and lacks some. The sample yields nearly 250,000 clones, over 80% seen once. Sequences were obtained from PBMCs or T cells enriched from blood (not recorded which). These receptor sequences come from a man over 45 who had been exposed to COVID-19. Both conserved end residues are part of each CDR3. The order of the fields is D gene, J gene, V gene, clone size, CDR3 protein, CDR3 DNA. The D gene is left open where the match is weak. Clone size is given for some rows only: seen once, a few or many times, or a class if the clone is expanded.

-	TRBJ1-2	TRBV28	-	CASSPTKGDYGYTF	TGTGCCAGCAGTCCAACCAAGGGGGACTATGGCTACACCTTC
-	TRBJ1-2	TRBV10-3	few	CATSRFVTDGYTF	TGTGCCACCAGTAGATTCGTGACAGATGGCTACACCTTC
-	TRBJ1-2	TRBV5-1	few	CASSLDSANYGYTF	TGCGCCAGCAGCTTGGATTCAGCTAACTATGGCTACACCTTC
TRBD1	TRBJ2-2	TRBV19	-	CASNIVLGQGYTGELFF	TGTGCCAGTAACATCGTTCTTGGACAGGGGTACACCGGGGAGCTGTTTTTT
TRBD1	TRBJ1-4	TRBV24-1	-	CATSDPRQGGEKLFF	TGTGCCACCAGTGACCCTAGACAGGGGGGTGAAAAACTGTTTTTT
-	TRBJ2-5	TRBV7-6	-	CASSLSGDEETQYF	TGTGCCAGCAGCTTATCAGGGGATGAAGAGACCCAGTACTTC
TRBD2	TRBJ2-3	TRBV11-3	-	CASSHWGREESTDTQYF	TGTGCCAGCAGCCACTGGGGGCGGGAGGAAAGCACAGATACGCAGTATTTT
-	TRBJ1-1	TRBV14	-	CASSHLSQANTEAFF	TGTGCCAGCAGCCACTTGTCCCAGGCAAACACTGAAGCTTTCTTT
-	TRBJ1-1	TRBV7-3	-	CASSPTGGSEAFF	TGTGCCAGCAGCCCAACAGGAGGGTCTGAAGCTTTCTTT
-	TRBJ2-5	TRBV6-5	-	CASQGGPFQETQYF	TGTGCCAGCCAGGGGGGACCCTTCCAAGAGACCCAGTACTTC
-	TRBJ1-4	TRBV19	-	CASSILTGMTNEKLFF	TGTGCCAGTAGTATCCTCACAGGGATGACTAATGAAAAACTGTTTTTT
-	TRBJ2-3	TRBV5-1	-	CASRERRTDTQYF	TGCGCCAGCCGCGAGCGGAGAACAGATACGCAGTATTTT
-	TRBJ1-3	TRBV12-3/TRBV12-4	few	CASSPERGNTIYF	TGTGCCAGCAGCCCCGAGAGGGGAAACACCATATATTTT
-	TRBJ2-7	TRBV5-1	-	CASSLAAQYYEQYF	TGCGCCAGCAGCTTGGCCGCACAGTACTACGAGCAGTACTTC
-	TRBJ2-5	TRBV29-1	-	CSVEPRGSRETQYF	TGCAGCGTTGAACCCAGGGGAAGTAGGGAGACCCAGTACTTC